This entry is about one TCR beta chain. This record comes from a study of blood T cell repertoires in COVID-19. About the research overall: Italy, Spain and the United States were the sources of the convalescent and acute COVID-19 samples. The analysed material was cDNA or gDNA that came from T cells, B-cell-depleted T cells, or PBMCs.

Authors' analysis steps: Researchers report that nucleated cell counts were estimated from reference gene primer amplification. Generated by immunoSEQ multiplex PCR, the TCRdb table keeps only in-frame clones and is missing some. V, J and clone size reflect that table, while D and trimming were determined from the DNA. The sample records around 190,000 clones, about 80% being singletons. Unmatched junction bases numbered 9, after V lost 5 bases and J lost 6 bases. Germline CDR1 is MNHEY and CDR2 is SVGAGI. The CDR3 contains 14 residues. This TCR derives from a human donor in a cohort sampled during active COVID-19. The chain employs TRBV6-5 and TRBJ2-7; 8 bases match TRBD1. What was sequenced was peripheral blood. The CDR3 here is CASSQWTGISEQYF. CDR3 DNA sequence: TGTGCCAGCAGTCAATGGACAGGGATTTCCGAGCAGTACTTC.